The 26 T cell receptor beta chains listed next were all sequenced from one sample in a study of T cell repertoires and HLA-DP antigens (dated by TCRdb to 2017 to 2018). The library was prepared using the immunoSEQ multiplex PCR assay. What TCRdb holds here is the immuneACCESS table cut down to in-frame rearrangements. Part of the clones is not present; checked against another copy, under half of the missing clones reflect an unresolved V gene, and the others are unexplained. The sample table lists about 89,000 clones, 86% of them with a count of one. Of the sample, less than 2% falls within the top ten clones. What these receptors recognize is not known. Sequencing input: CD4+ T cells from PBMCs. The receptors derive from a man aged 50 to 59 in good health and CMV-seronegative.

The chain is built from TRBV11-2 and TRBJ1-5; D ambiguous. The length of the CDR3 is 15 residues. CDR1 and CDR2 (germline): SGHAT, FQNNGV. Trimming took 1 base from V and 0 from J, leaving 7 bases between them. CDR3: CASSLAVNSNQPQHF. As DNA, the CDR3 is TGTGCCAGCAGCTTAGCGGTAAATAGCAATCAGCCCCAGCATTTT.

Only a few counts were recorded for this clone. The CDR3 bases are TGTGCCTGGAGTGTAGGTCTGTCGGGCGGGGAGCTGTTTTTT. Protein product: CAWSVGLSGGELFF. The rearrangement joins TRBV30 to TRBJ2-2, with D uncertain. CDR3 length: 14 residues. Germline loops: CDR1 GTSNPN, CDR2 SVGIG (reference sequence). The germline V and J ends were trimmed by 0 bases and 7 bases, with 12 bases remaining between them.

This clone appeared once. The rearrangement joins TRBV7-9 to TRBJ1-2; D call uncertain. The CDR3 consists of 13 residues. Per germline, CDR1 SEHNR and CDR2 FQNEAQ (reference sequence). V was clipped by 2 bases and J by 8 bases, with 12 bases between them. Written as DNA, the CDR3 is TGTGCCAGCAGCTTACTAGACGGCGACGGCTACACCTTC. Translation: CASSLLDGDGYTF.

This clone was seen only once. The V gene is TRBV5-6, the J gene TRBJ1-1; D ambiguous. Trimming removed 2 bases from V and 10 bases from J, with 21 bases in between. The CDR3 covers 15 residues. CDR1 and CDR2 from the germline V gene are SGHDT and YYEEEE. CDR3: CASSLQRADPGPAFF. CDR3 sequence (DNA): TGTGCCAGCAGCTTACAGAGGGCTGATCCCGGACCAGCTTTCTTT.

The chain carries TRBV5-4 and TRBJ2-1; 8 nucleotides match TRBD2. V was clipped by 4 bases and J by 5 bases; unmatched bases: 5. The CDR3 length is 14 residues. Germline assignment: CDR1 SGHNT and CDR2 YYREEE (reference sequence). The CDR3 reads CASSRGGLNNEQFF. The DNA of the CDR3 is TGTGCCAGCAGCCGGGGGGGCCTAAACAATGAGCAGTTCTTC.

The chain recombines TRBV30 with TRBJ2-3; no firm D call. The CDR3 covers 14 residues. CDR1 is GTSNPN, CDR2 SVGIG, per germline (reference sequence). V was clipped by 8 bases and J by 0 bases, with 15 bases between them. The CDR3: CAVSPLGSTDTQYF. In nucleotides, the CDR3 is TGTGCCGTGTCCCCCCTAGGGAGCACAGATACGCAGTATTTT.

This clone turned up a few times. The J gene is TRBJ1-1, the V gene TRBV5-1, with a possible D match to TRBD1 (5 bases). From germline, CDR1 is SGHRS and CDR2 YFSETQ. Trimming stripped 4 bases from V and 1 base from J, with 14 bases between. There are 15 residues in the CDR3. The CDR3 loop reads CASSDGDPENTEAFF. The CDR3 region has the DNA TGCGCCAGCAGCGACGGGGACCCTGAGAACACTGAAGCTTTCTTT.

The count of this clone is one. The chain joins TRBV2 to TRBJ1-3; no reliable D call. Germline assignment: CDR1 SNHLY and CDR2 FYNNEI. This CDR3 is built from 15 residues. Trimming left V 8 bases short and J 0 bases short, with 14 bases between. As DNA, the CDR3 is TGTGCCAGCCGGATTTCCCAAATCTCTGGAAACACCATATATTTT. Amino acids: CASRISQISGNTIYF.

The chain carries TRBV9 and TRBJ2-3; 11 bases agree with TRBD2. The CDR3 consists of 15 residues. The V and J ends lost 3 bases and 0 bases, in that order; junction bases with no gene match: 0. CDR1 is SGDLS and CDR2 is YYNGEE in the germline V gene. The DNA of the CDR3 is TGTGCCAGCAGCGGGACTAGCGGGAGCACAGATACGCAGTATTTT. Amino acid sequence: CASSGTSGSTDTQYF.

This chain links TRBV18 with TRBJ2-5, with D unclear. Trimming stripped 1 base from V and 0 bases from J, with 12 bases between. This CDR3 region has 16 residues. CDR1 KGHSH and CDR2 LQKENI come from the germline V gene. The CDR3 bases are TGTGCCAGCTCACCACGGGTAGAAGAGTACCAAGAGACCCAGTACTTC. Its protein is CASSPRVEEYQETQYF.

This chain links TRBV5-1 with TRBJ1-1; TRBD1 is a possible D gene (6 bases). Trimming removed 4 bases at V and 3 bases at J, with 7 bases between. In germline, CDR1 is SGHRS, CDR2 YFSETQ. The CDR3 runs 12 residues. The CDR3 loop is CASSTGYTEAFF. The CDR3 DNA reads as TGCGCCAGCAGCACAGGGTACACTGAAGCTTTCTTT.

J is TRBJ1-5 and V is TRBV25-1; D is uncertain. V gave up 2 bases and J gave up 9 bases, with 11 bases separating them. Germline lookup yields CDR1 MGHDK and CDR2 SYGVNS. The CDR3 has 13 residues. CDR3 in amino acids: CASSEDSSRPQHF. The CDR3 nucleotides read TGTGCCAGCAGTGAAGACTCGTCTCGGCCCCAGCATTTT.

This clone was seen just once. The chain employs TRBV7-9 and TRBJ1-2; D is unclear. The ends were cut back, 5 bases at V and 7 bases at J, with 11 bases in the middle. Germline V gene data show CDR1 as SEHNR and CDR2 as FQNEAQ (reference sequence). This CDR3 has 12 amino acids. CDR3 region: CASSPTGRGYTF. CDR3 nucleotides: TGTGCCAGCAGCCCGACCGGGCGTGGCTACACCTTC.

This chain connects TRBV5-6 to TRBJ2-7; 8 bases map to TRBD1. CDR1 and CDR2 from the germline V gene are SGHDT and YYEEEE. The CDR3 has 16 amino acids. Unmatched junction bases numbered 13, after V lost 1 base and J lost 7 bases. The CDR3 reads CASSLWPRTGMREQYF. Written as DNA, the CDR3 is TGTGCCAGCAGCTTGTGGCCGCGGACAGGGATGAGGGAGCAGTACTTC.

This chain joins TRBV19 and TRBJ1-3; D ambiguous. The CDR3 is made up of 16 amino acids. CDR1 LNHDA and CDR2 SQIVND come from the germline V gene (reference sequence). V was pared by 5 bases and J by 2 bases, with 16 bases between. CDR3 loop: CASSGVRREAGNTIYF. In DNA form, the CDR3 reads TGTGCCAGTAGTGGTGTTAGGAGGGAAGCTGGAAACACCATATATTTT.

The chain couples TRBV14 to TRBJ2-5; D unclear. There are 17 residues in the CDR3. The V end was cut by 1 base, the J end by 2 bases, with 17 bases between. Germline CDR1 and CDR2: SGHDN and FVKESK. The CDR3 bases are TGTGCCAGCAGCCAAGGGAAAACGACATGGAGACAAGAGACCCAGTACTTC. Its translation is CASSQGKTTWRQETQYF.

The chain is built from TRBV7-2 and TRBJ1-3, with 8 nucleotides matching TRBD1. Looked up from germline, CDR1 is SGHTA and CDR2 is FQGNSA. The CDR3 sequence is 15 residues long. Trimming removed 6 bases from V and 0 bases from J; junction bases left unmatched: 4. In DNA, the CDR3 is TGTGCCAGCAGTCAGGGGGCGAGCTCTGGAAACACCATATATTTT. Its translation: CASSQGASSGNTIYF.

This sequence joins TRBV7-6 and TRBJ2-1; TRBD2 might be the D (6 bases). V was pared by 1 base and J by 11 bases, with 18 bases between. CDR3 size: 15 residues. Germline loops: CDR1 SGHVS, CDR2 FNYEAQ. CDR3 nucleotide sequence: TGTGCCAGCAGCTTAGTAGGGGCGGGCGGCGGGAAGCAGTTCTTC. Translated: CASSLVGAGGGKQFF.

The chain carries TRBV7-2 and TRBJ1-3; no clear D. The CDR3 covers 13 residues. V was pared by 2 bases and J by 4 bases, with 6 bases between. The germline V gene has CDR1 SGHTA and CDR2 FQGNSA. CDR3 protein: CASSLSGGNTIYF. The CDR3 DNA sequence: TGTGCCAGCAGCTTATCCGGAGGAAACACCATATATTTT.

This clone was found a few times. The chain is built from TRBV5-5 and TRBJ2-1; TRBD2 aligns across 7 bases. V lost 5 bases, J lost 9 bases, and 11 bases stayed unmatched. This CDR3 contains 14 residues. Germline V gene sequence: CDR1 SGHKS, CDR2 YYEKEE (reference sequence). CDR3 nucleotide sequence: TGTGCCAGCAGATGGGGGACTACTTGGAGTGAGCAGTTCTTC. It translates to CASRWGTTWSEQFF.

This clone was detected only once. This chain connects TRBV19 to TRBJ2-5, with 7 bases that match TRBD1. Germline CDR1 LNHDA, CDR2 SQIVND (reference sequence). The CDR3 has 14 amino acids. Trimming took 2 bases from V and 2 from J; bases not matched to a gene: 2. This CDR3 reads CASSISDRQETQYF. CDR3 nucleotides: TGTGCCAGTAGTATATCGGACAGGCAAGAGACCCAGTACTTC.

The CDR3 reads CASRGTSGEGEQFF. The DNA of the CDR3 is TGTGCCAGCCGGGGGACTAGCGGGGAGGGTGAGCAGTTCTTC. The chain has TRBV4-2 and TRBJ2-1, with 13 bases fitting TRBD2. Germline lookup yields CDR1 LGHNA and CDR2 YNFKEQ. CDR3 size: 14 residues. V lost 8 bases, J lost 9 bases, and 7 bases stayed unmatched.

This rearrangement joins TRBV7-2 to TRBJ1-2; TRBD1 is a possible D gene (5 bases). This CDR3 is built from 13 residues. Germline lookup yields CDR1 SGHTA and CDR2 FQGNSA. V lost 8 bases to trimming and J lost 4 bases, with 14 bases between them. CDR3 sequence: CASGLGQRYGYTF. The CDR3 coding sequence is TGTGCCAGCGGGCTGGGGCAACGCTATGGCTACACCTTC.

This sequence joins TRBV27 and TRBJ1-5; no reliable D call. V was trimmed by 8 bases and J by 3 bases, leaving 14 bases between them. CDR1 MNHEY and CDR2 SMNVEV come from the germline V gene (reference sequence). The CDR3 has 14 residues. The CDR3 DNA reads as TGTGCCAGCGAGTATGAGACCATCAATCAGCCCCAGCATTTT. This translates into CASEYETINQPQHF.

The chain links TRBV14 to TRBJ2-1, with 11 positions matching TRBD2. The CDR3 is 14 amino acids. Germline CDR1 reads SGHDN; CDR2 reads FVKESK. V was pared by 4 bases and J by 12 bases, with 8 bases of the junction left unmatched. The CDR3 reads CASSLSGRALGQFF. The CDR3 bases are TGTGCCAGCAGCCTTAGCGGGAGGGCCCTTGGGCAGTTCTTC.

The V call is TRBV30, the J call TRBJ2-5, with D unresolved. The CDR3 sequence is 11 residues long. CDR1 is GTSNPN and CDR2 is SVGIG in the germline V gene (reference sequence). The CDR3 region is CALVDWETQYF. The CDR3 bases are TGTGCTCTGGTGGATTGGGAGACCCAGTACTTC.